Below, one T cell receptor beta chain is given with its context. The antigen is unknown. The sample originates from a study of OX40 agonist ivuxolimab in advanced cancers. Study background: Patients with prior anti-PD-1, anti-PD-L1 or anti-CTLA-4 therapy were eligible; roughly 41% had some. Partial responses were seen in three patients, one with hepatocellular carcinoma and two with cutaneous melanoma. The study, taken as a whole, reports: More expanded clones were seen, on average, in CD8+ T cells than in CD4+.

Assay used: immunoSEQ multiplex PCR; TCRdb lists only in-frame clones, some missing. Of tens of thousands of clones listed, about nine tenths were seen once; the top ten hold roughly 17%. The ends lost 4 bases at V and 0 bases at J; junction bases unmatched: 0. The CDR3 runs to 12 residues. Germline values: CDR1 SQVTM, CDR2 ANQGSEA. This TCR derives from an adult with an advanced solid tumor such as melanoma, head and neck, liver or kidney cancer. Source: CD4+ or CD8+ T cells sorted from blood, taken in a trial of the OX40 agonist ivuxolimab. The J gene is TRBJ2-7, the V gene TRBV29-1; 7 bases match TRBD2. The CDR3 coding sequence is TGCAGCGTTGGGGAGGGCTCCTACGAGCAGTACTTC. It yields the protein CSVGEGSYEQYF.